The clone carrying this T cell receptor beta chain was observed many times. Its antigen is unidentified. The data originate from a study of identical twins. This CDR3 has 17 amino acids. The V and J ends lost 6 bases and 6 bases, in that order; junction bases with no gene match: 10. Germline V gene data show CDR1 as SGHRS and CDR2 as YFSETQ. Study-wide results and limits: Insertion counts were lower in abundant cord blood beta clonotypes, a trend that memory repertoires did not show.

TCRdb passed the 5' RACE reads through MiXCR, listing each CDR3 protein once. The sample comprises hundreds of thousands of distinct CDR3 sequences, about an eighth of which are singletons, and approximately 10% rests with the top ten. Sequences were obtained from memory (CD45RO+) T cells sorted from blood. The chain carries TRBV5-1 and TRBJ2-1, with 15 bases aligning to TRBD2. The receptor was isolated from a woman aged 18-29 years in good health. For the CDR3, the DNA is TGCGCCAGCACGGGACGGACTAGCGGGAGGGAAGCCAATGAGCAGTTCTTC. It yields the protein CASTGRTSGREANEQFF.